What follows are 11 T cell receptor beta chains derived from one specimen sequenced in a study of post-analysis software for immune sequencing data. Study-wide findings and caveats: The five TRBV segments detected at higher frequency in patients than in controls included TRBV5-6, TRBV5-1 and TRBV20-1.

Unique molecular identifiers were present in the TCR beta cDNA libraries. TCRdb itself ran the PCR reads through MiXCR, one entry per CDR3 protein. The sample lists approximately 630,000 distinct CDR3 sequences; 59% were seen once. Antigens of these TCRs are unknown. Sequenced: blood. The receptors originated from a girl aged 2-10 years with multiple sclerosis.

The rearrangement links TRBV12-3 or TRBV12-4 to TRBJ2-7; D is possibly TRBD2 (6 bases). The CDR3 spans 17 residues. Trimming pared 4 bases from V and 0 bases from J, leaving 19 bases between. Here the CDR3 reads CASSSSSSAQSSYEQYF. Written as DNA, the CDR3 is TGTGCCAGCAGTTCTTCTTCTAGCGCACAGAGCTCCTACGAGCAGTACTTC.

This chain connects TRBV7-9 to TRBJ2-1, with 11 nucleotides matching TRBD2. J gave up 8 bases and V 4 bases, and 7 bases lay outside the gene matches. This CDR3 has 15 amino acids. Germline lookup yields CDR1 SEHNR and CDR2 FQNEAQ (reference sequence). The CDR3 protein is CASSYSGGAVDEQFF. DNA of the CDR3: TGTGCCAGCAGCTATAGCGGGGGGGCCGTCGATGAGCAGTTCTTC.

This clonotype is a singleton in its sample. This rearrangement joins TRBV29-1 to TRBJ1-1, with D possibly being TRBD1 (5 bases). V was trimmed by 5 bases and J by 4 bases, leaving 11 bases between them. This CDR3 is 12 amino acids long. CDR1 is SQVTM and CDR2 is ANQGSEA in the germline V gene. The CDR3 spells CSVKRGGTEAFF. CDR3 coding DNA: TGCAGCGTTAAAAGGGGAGGCACTGAAGCTTTCTTT.

J is TRBJ2-1 and V is TRBV7-9, with 8 bases aligning to TRBD2. Germline CDR1 and CDR2: SEHNR and FQNEAQ (reference sequence). CDR3 length: 15 residues. Germline trimming cut 4 bases from V and 6 bases from J; bases unmatched to any gene: 8. The CDR3: CASSSPGTRPNEQFF. The DNA for the CDR3 is TGTGCCAGCAGCTCCCCCGGGACTAGACCCAATGAGCAGTTCTTC.

The V and J genes are TRBV20-1 and TRBJ2-5, with TRBD2 identical over 10 bases. Germline V gene lookup returns CDR1 DFQATT and CDR2 SNEGSKA (reference sequence). J gave up 5 bases and V 3 bases, and 9 bases lay outside the gene matches. This CDR3 spans 15 amino acids. For the CDR3, the DNA is TGCAGTGCTAGTGGTAGCGGGGGGCCCTTGGAGACCCAGTACTTC. Amino acids: CSASGSGGPLETQYF.

The chain combines TRBV20-1 with TRBJ2-1, with 8 nucleotides matching TRBD2. The J segment lost 9 bases and the V segment lost 4 bases, leaving 2 bases of the junction unmatched. The germline V gene has CDR1 DFQATT and CDR2 SNEGSKA (reference sequence). This CDR3 contains 11 residues. The CDR3 spells CSATTSAEQFF. The CDR3, as DNA: TGCAGTGCTACGACTAGCGCTGAGCAGTTCTTC.

The chain has TRBV5-1 and TRBJ2-7, with a possible D match to TRBD2 (5 bases). Germline CDR1 is SGHRS and CDR2 is YFSETQ. This CDR3 is built from 14 residues. Trimming shortened V by 4 bases and J by 5 bases, and 16 bases separated the two germline ends. The CDR3 sequence: CASSPRPGSHEQYF. In DNA form, the CDR3 reads TGCGCCAGCAGCCCACGACCGGGGTCCCACGAGCAGTACTTC.

The chain has TRBV7-9 and TRBJ1-1; D is undetermined. The CDR3 length is 12 residues. Germline CDR1 reads SEHNR; CDR2 reads FQNEAQ (reference sequence). V dropped 5 bases and J dropped 4 bases, with 8 bases sitting between them. The CDR3 coding sequence is TGTGCCAGCAGCCCCCGGTCCACTGAAGCTTTCTTT. Encoded protein: CASSPRSTEAFF.

This clonotype came up a few times. This chain joins TRBV7-2 and TRBJ2-1; the D gene is possibly TRBD2 (5 bases). The CDR3 length is 18 residues. Trimming removed 1 base from V and 5 bases from J, with 21 bases in between. The germline gives CDR1 SGHTA, CDR2 FQGNSA. The CDR3 reads CASSLEAVRGALDNEQFF. The CDR3, as DNA: TGTGCCAGCAGCTTAGAAGCGGTGCGTGGCGCTCTTGACAATGAGCAGTTCTTC.

This chain connects TRBV2 to TRBJ1-2, with a tentative D call TRBD1 (6 bases). The CDR3 length is 15 residues. The germline V gene has CDR1 SNHLY and CDR2 FYNNEI. V dropped 4 bases and J dropped 4 bases, with 16 bases sitting between them. As DNA, the CDR3 is TGTGCCAGCAGTGGAGCACACGGGGGCGTCTATGGCTACACCTTC. Its protein product is CASSGAHGGVYGYTF.

This chain links TRBV6-1 with TRBJ1-1, with D perhaps matching TRBD1 (5 bases). There are 15 residues in the CDR3. Trimming removed 8 bases from V and 7 bases from J, with 23 bases in between. Germline CDR1 MNHNS, CDR2 SASEGT. The CDR3: CASYSRSSGSIEAFF. In DNA form, the CDR3 reads TGTGCCAGCTACAGCCGCTCGTCAGGGTCCATTGAAGCTTTCTTT.